This is a list of T cell receptor beta chains from one sample in a study of radiation and T cells in renal cell carcinoma. This table comes from immunoSEQ multiplex PCR, and its TCRdb copy is limited to in-frame clones, with some not included. The top ten clones hold approximately 10% of a sample with fewer than 200,000 clones, about nine tenths of them seen once. The sample consisted of blood, taken from a patient whose treatment included radiotherapy and nephrectomy. Source of these receptors: a woman between 50 and 59 years old with renal cell carcinoma. The CDR3 runs from the conserved cysteine through the conserved F or W. Each record gives: D gene, V gene, clone size, J gene, CDR3 DNA, CDR3 protein. A D gene is named only where the DNA matches it firmly. Clone size is given for some rows only: seen once, a few or many times, or a class if the clone is expanded.

D gene: TRBD2
V gene: TRBV11-2
clone size: .
J gene: TRBJ2-3
CDR3 DNA: TGTGCCAGCAGCTTAATACGCGGGGGGGATACGCAGTATTTT
CDR3 protein: CASSLIRGGDTQYF

D gene: .
V gene: TRBV30
clone size: .
J gene: TRBJ1-2
CDR3 DNA: TGTGCCTGGAATGAGGGCCACTATGGCTACACCTTC
CDR3 protein: CAWNEGHYGYTF

D gene: TRBD2
V gene: TRBV7-6
clone size: .
J gene: TRBJ2-3
CDR3 DNA: TGTGCCAGCAGCCCTAGACTAGCGGGCTTAAGCACAGATACGCAGTATTTT
CDR3 protein: CASSPRLAGLSTDTQYF

D gene: .
V gene: TRBV7-2
clone size: .
J gene: TRBJ1-1
CDR3 DNA: TGTGCCAGCAGCAGGTTCCAACAGGCCACTGAAGCTTTCTTT
CDR3 protein: CASSRFQQATEAFF

D gene: .
V gene: TRBV7-9
clone size: .
J gene: TRBJ1-6
CDR3 DNA: TGTGCCAGCAGCCTGGAGAATTCACCCCTCCACTTT
CDR3 protein: CASSLENSPLHF

D gene: TRBD1
V gene: TRBV6-6
clone size: .
J gene: TRBJ2-4
CDR3 DNA: TGTGCCAGCAGTTCCTCCGGGACAGGGGGGAACATTCAGTACTTC
CDR3 protein: CASSSSGTGGNIQYF

D gene: .
V gene: TRBV7-2
clone size: once
J gene: TRBJ1-1
CDR3 DNA: TGTGCCAGCAGCTTAGCGCCGGGAGGGGACACTGAAGCTTTCTTT
CDR3 protein: CASSLAPGGDTEAFF

D gene: .
V gene: TRBV7-9
clone size: .
J gene: TRBJ1-4
CDR3 DNA: TGTGCCAGCAGCTTTCAGGGCGGGAATGAAAAACTGTTTTTT
CDR3 protein: CASSFQGGNEKLFF

D gene: .
V gene: TRBV7-9
clone size: .
J gene: TRBJ2-5
CDR3 DNA: TGTGCCAGCAGCCTACGCTTGCCGTCTAAAGAGACCCAGTACTTC
CDR3 protein: CASSLRLPSKETQYF

D gene: TRBD1
V gene: TRBV5-1
clone size: .
J gene: TRBJ2-1
CDR3 DNA: TGCGCCAGCAGCCTAGGGACAGCCCAGTTCTTC
CDR3 protein: CASSLGTAQFF

D gene: .
V gene: TRBV4-3
clone size: .
J gene: TRBJ1-1
CDR3 DNA: TGCGCCAGCAGCCTAGCAGTGGGCAACACTGAAGCTTTCTTT
CDR3 protein: CASSLAVGNTEAFF

D gene: TRBD1
V gene: TRBV7-9
clone size: .
J gene: TRBJ2-3
CDR3 DNA: TGTGCCAGCAGCTTAGGAAGTCGGACAGGGGGCCGAGGTACGCAGTATTTT
CDR3 protein: CASSLGSRTGGRGTQYF

D gene: .
V gene: TRBV28
clone size: .
J gene: TRBJ1-2
CDR3 DNA: TGTGCCAGCAGTTCCCCTGGAGCTAACTATGGCTACACCTTC
CDR3 protein: CASSSPGANYGYTF

D gene: .
V gene: TRBV30
clone size: .
J gene: TRBJ1-6
CDR3 DNA: TGTGCTTGCCAACCGGGCAGGGGAAATTCACCCCTCCACTTT
CDR3 protein: CACQPGRGNSPLHF

D gene: TRBD2
V gene: TRBV15
clone size: .
J gene: TRBJ2-3
CDR3 DNA: TGTGCCACCAGCAAAGGACTAGCGGGGAGCACAGATACGCAGTATTTT
CDR3 protein: CATSKGLAGSTDTQYF

D gene: .
V gene: TRBV5-1
clone size: .
J gene: TRBJ2-3
CDR3 DNA: TGCGCCAGCAGCTTGCCCGGGGGGCCAGATACGCAGTATTTT
CDR3 protein: CASSLPGGPDTQYF

D gene: TRBD1
V gene: TRBV6-1
clone size: .
J gene: TRBJ1-1
CDR3 DNA: TGTGCCAGCAGTGACAGGGGGCAGATGAACACTGAAGCTTTCTTT
CDR3 protein: CASSDRGQMNTEAFF

D gene: .
V gene: TRBV2
clone size: .
J gene: TRBJ1-5
CDR3 DNA: TGTGCCAGCAGTGAGGGGGACCTGGAGCCCCAGCATTTT
CDR3 protein: CASSEGDLEPQHF

D gene: .
V gene: TRBV2
clone size: .
J gene: TRBJ1-5
CDR3 DNA: TGTGCCAGCAGTGAAGCTGGGATTGCTCAGCCCCAGCATTTT
CDR3 protein: CASSEAGIAQPQHF

D gene: TRBD1
V gene: TRBV5-6
clone size: .
J gene: TRBJ2-5
CDR3 DNA: TGTGCCAGCAGCGCCGGACAGGGGAGGGAGACCCAGTACTTC
CDR3 protein: CASSAGQGRETQYF

D gene: .
V gene: TRBV15
clone size: .
J gene: TRBJ2-7
CDR3 DNA: TGTGCCACCAGCAGAGAGGGCAGGGTAGCTCGAAGCTCCTACGAGCAGTACTTC
CDR3 protein: CATSREGRVARSSYEQYF

D gene: .
V gene: TRBV19
clone size: .
J gene: TRBJ1-2
CDR3 DNA: TGTGCCACACGACAGGACCCCCTGGATGGCTACACCTTC
CDR3 protein: CATRQDPLDGYTF